One sample yielded the 5 T cell receptor beta chains listed below, sequenced in a study of identifying expanded T cells in peripheral blood. Profiling relied on immunoSEQ multiplex PCR, and the TCRdb table lists in-frame clones only, not all of them. The sample holds 80,000 to 95,000 clones; approximately 89% are singletons and the top ten take roughly 4%. Sequenced sample: blood. Receptor source: a person aged 18 to 75 in good health.

The chain uses TRBV30 and TRBJ1-5; D is unresolved. Trimming removed 5 bases from V and 4 bases from J, with 9 bases in between. CDR3 length equals 12 residues. Germline values: CDR1 GTSNPN, CDR2 SVGIG (reference sequence). The CDR3 reads CAWDKRNQPQHF. The CDR3 nucleotides are TGTGCCTGGGACAAGAGGAATCAGCCCCAGCATTTT.

The rearrangement joins TRBV4-3 to TRBJ2-3; 10 bases line up with TRBD1. V shed 3 bases and J 3 bases; nucleotides not matched to a gene: 6. The germline V gene has CDR1 LGHNA and CDR2 YSLEER. The length of the CDR3 is 16 residues. The CDR3 DNA follows: TGCGCCAGCAGCCAGTGGGGGACAGGGGAAACAGATACGCAGTATTTT. This gives the protein CASSQWGTGETDTQYF.

The chain recombines TRBV30 with TRBJ2-1; 14 bases fit TRBD2. CDR3 length: 16 residues. Germline V lookup: CDR1 GTSNPN, CDR2 SVGIG (reference sequence). With V trimmed by 4 bases and J by 5 bases, 7 bases remained unmatched. CDR3 amino acids: CAWTRLAGGPHNEQFF. The CDR3 bases are TGTGCCTGGACCCGACTAGCGGGAGGGCCCCACAATGAGCAGTTCTTC.

The table lists this clone with a count of one. The chain recombines TRBV7-2 with TRBJ2-1, with TRBD1 as a possible D gene (6 bases). V was trimmed by 5 bases and J by 9 bases, leaving 26 bases between them. This CDR3 is built from 17 residues. CDR1 is SGHTA, CDR2 FQGNSA, per germline. This chain's CDR3 is CASSKGGWDPRSGEQFF. In nucleotides, the CDR3 is TGTGCCAGCAGCAAAGGGGGTTGGGACCCCAGGTCGGGTGAGCAGTTCTTC. The variable domain in full, with the rest retrieved from reference TRBV7-2 and TRBJ2-1, is GAGVSQSPSNKVTEKGKDVELRCDPISGHTALYWYRQSLGQGLEFLIYFQGNSAPDKSGLPSDRFSAERTGGSVSTLTIQRTQQEDSAVYLCASSKGGWDPRSGEQFFGPGTRLTVL.

The chain carries TRBV5-4 and TRBJ1-4, with 9 bases that match TRBD1. The CDR3 consists of 14 residues. J lost 10 bases, V lost 3 bases, and 7 bases had no gene match. CDR1 is SGHNT, CDR2 YYREEE, per germline (reference sequence). DNA of the CDR3: TGTGCCAGCAGCTGGACAGGGGTGAAAGGAAAACTGTTTTTT. As protein: CASSWTGVKGKLFF. The full variable domain, with the rest looked up from reference TRBV5-4 and TRBJ1-4, is ETGVTQSPTHLIKTRGQQVTLRCSSQSGHNTVSWYQQALGQGPQFIFQYYREEENGRGNFPPRFSGLQFPNYSSELNVNALELDDSALYLCASSWTGVKGKLFFGSGTQLSVL.